This T cell receptor beta chain was sequenced for a study of cytomegalovirus exposure and HLA in healthy donors. Study context: The platform used for the 95 to 150 validation repertoires matched that of the approximately 710 first-cohort repertoires, a later analysis reported. Study-level findings and limits: Specific recognition of CMV antigens was confirmed in vitro for a few chains (all CMV-associated).

Germline CDR1 reads LNHDA; CDR2 reads SQIVND (reference sequence). The CDR3 consists of 14 residues. The V end was cut by 5 bases, the J end by 1 base, with 11 bases between. The data were produced by immunoSEQ multiplex PCR, yet TCRdb's version contains in-frame clones alone and is incomplete. The repertoire holds about 130,000 clones, 80% to 90% seen once, with about 10% in the top ten. Details on this clone: What it recognizes is unknown.

V and J are TRBV19 and TRBJ2-5; perhaps TRBD1 as D (6 bases). The sequence was obtained from a woman aged 18-29 years in good health and CMV-seropositive. Sequencing was carried out using PBMCs. The CDR3 region is CASSLLGGQETQYF. Written as DNA, the CDR3 is TGTGCCAGTAGTCTTCTAGGGGGCCAAGAGACCCAGTACTTC. Full variable domain (missing parts from reference TRBV19 and TRBJ2-5): DGGITQSPKYLFRKEGQNVTLSCEQNLNHDAMYWYRQDPGQGLRLIYYSQIVNDFQKGDIAEGYSVSREKKESFPLTVTSAQKNPTAFYLCASSLLGGQETQYFGPGTRLLVL.